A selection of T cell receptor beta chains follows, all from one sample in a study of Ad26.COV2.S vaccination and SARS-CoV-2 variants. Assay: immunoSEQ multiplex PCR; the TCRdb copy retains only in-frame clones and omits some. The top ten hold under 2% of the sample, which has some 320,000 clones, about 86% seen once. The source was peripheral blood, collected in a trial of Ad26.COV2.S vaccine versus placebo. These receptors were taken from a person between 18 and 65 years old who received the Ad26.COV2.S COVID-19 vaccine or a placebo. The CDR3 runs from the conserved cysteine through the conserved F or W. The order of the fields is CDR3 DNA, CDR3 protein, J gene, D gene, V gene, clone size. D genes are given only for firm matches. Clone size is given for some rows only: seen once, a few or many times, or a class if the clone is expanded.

CDR3 DNA: TGTGCCAGCAGCTTAGGCGACAACCTGGCTCAGCCCCAGCATTTT
CDR3 protein: CASSLGDNLAQPQHF
J gene: TRBJ1-5
D gene: NA
V gene: TRBV11-2
clone size: NA

CDR3 DNA: TGTGCTAGTGGGGTAGCGGGGGCCCCCACAGATACGCAGTATTTT
CDR3 protein: CASGVAGAPTDTQYF
J gene: TRBJ2-3
D gene: TRBD2
V gene: TRBV12-5
clone size: NA

CDR3 DNA: TGTGCCAGCAGTTTTGTCACTGAAGCTTTCTTT
CDR3 protein: CASSFVTEAFF
J gene: TRBJ1-1
D gene: NA
V gene: TRBV12-3/TRBV12-4
clone size: once

CDR3 DNA: TGTGCCAGCAGCCAAGATCGTCCGGGGACTAATGATTTAAGTGAAAAACTGTTTTTT
CDR3 protein: CASSQDRPGTNDLSEKLFF
J gene: TRBJ1-4
D gene: NA
V gene: TRBV14
clone size: NA

CDR3 DNA: TGTGCCCGCGGGGGGGGGACCCCCATATATTTT
CDR3 protein: CARGGGTPIYF
J gene: TRBJ1-3
D gene: NA
V gene: TRBV9
clone size: NA

CDR3 DNA: TGCGCCAGCAGTCCCCCGTCCCCGGGATTTACCACAGATACGCAGTATTTT
CDR3 protein: CASSPPSPGFTTDTQYF
J gene: TRBJ2-3
D gene: NA
V gene: TRBV23-1
clone size: NA

CDR3 DNA: TGTGCCAGCAGCTTGGTCGGACGACAAGCCTACGAGCAGTACTTC
CDR3 protein: CASSLVGRQAYEQYF
J gene: TRBJ2-7
D gene: NA
V gene: TRBV5-4
clone size: NA

CDR3 DNA: TGTGCCAGCTCGCGGACAGGGAAACCTAATGAAAAACTGTTTTTT
CDR3 protein: CASSRTGKPNEKLFF
J gene: TRBJ1-4
D gene: TRBD1
V gene: TRBV18
clone size: NA

CDR3 DNA: TGCGCCAGCTTCCTAGGCCGGGGAAACAATGAGCAGTTCTTC
CDR3 protein: CASFLGRGNNEQFF
J gene: TRBJ2-1
D gene: NA
V gene: TRBV5-1
clone size: NA

CDR3 DNA: TGTGCCAGCAGTTACTCCCCCCCCGGGGGGGTATACAATGAGCAGTTCTTC
CDR3 protein: CASSYSPPGGVYNEQFF
J gene: TRBJ2-1
D gene: TRBD2
V gene: TRBV6-2/TRBV6-3
clone size: NA

CDR3 DNA: TGTGCTAGTGGTTTGGGGGGCTCCGGGGACACAGATACGCAGTATTTT
CDR3 protein: CASGLGGSGDTDTQYF
J gene: TRBJ2-3
D gene: NA
V gene: TRBV12-5
clone size: once

CDR3 DNA: TGTGCCTGGAGTGTACGACGGATTAACACTGAAGCTTTCTTT
CDR3 protein: CAWSVRRINTEAFF
J gene: TRBJ1-1
D gene: NA
V gene: TRBV30
clone size: NA

CDR3 DNA: TGTGCCAGTAGTATGTGGGGGAATCAGCCCCAGCATTTT
CDR3 protein: CASSMWGNQPQHF
J gene: TRBJ1-5
D gene: NA
V gene: TRBV19
clone size: NA

CDR3 DNA: TGTGCCAGCAGCCAAGCGGCGACTAGTGGGAAGAGGACCCAGTACTTC
CDR3 protein: CASSQAATSGKRTQYF
J gene: TRBJ2-5
D gene: NA
V gene: TRBV4-2
clone size: NA

CDR3 DNA: TGTGCCAGCAGCGGACAGGGGGCGGCTGAAGCTTTCTTT
CDR3 protein: CASSGQGAAEAFF
J gene: TRBJ1-1
D gene: TRBD1
V gene: TRBV3-1/TRBV3-2
clone size: NA

CDR3 DNA: TGTGCCAGCAGTACAGGGGGACCCTATGGCTACACCTTC
CDR3 protein: CASSTGGPYGYTF
J gene: TRBJ1-2
D gene: TRBD1
V gene: TRBV12-3/TRBV12-4
clone size: NA

CDR3 DNA: TGCGCCAGCAGCGCACCCGGACGGGTGGAGCAGTACTTC
CDR3 protein: CASSAPGRVEQYF
J gene: TRBJ2-7
D gene: NA
V gene: TRBV10-1
clone size: NA

CDR3 DNA: TGTGCCAGCAGCCAACCGGGACTTAGCACAGATACGCAGTATTTT
CDR3 protein: CASSQPGLSTDTQYF
J gene: TRBJ2-3
D gene: NA
V gene: TRBV3-1/TRBV3-2
clone size: NA

CDR3 DNA: TGTGCCAGCAGCTTGGTGGGACTAGCGAGATCCGGGGAGCTGTTTTTT
CDR3 protein: CASSLVGLARSGELFF
J gene: TRBJ2-2
D gene: TRBD2
V gene: TRBV5-6
clone size: NA